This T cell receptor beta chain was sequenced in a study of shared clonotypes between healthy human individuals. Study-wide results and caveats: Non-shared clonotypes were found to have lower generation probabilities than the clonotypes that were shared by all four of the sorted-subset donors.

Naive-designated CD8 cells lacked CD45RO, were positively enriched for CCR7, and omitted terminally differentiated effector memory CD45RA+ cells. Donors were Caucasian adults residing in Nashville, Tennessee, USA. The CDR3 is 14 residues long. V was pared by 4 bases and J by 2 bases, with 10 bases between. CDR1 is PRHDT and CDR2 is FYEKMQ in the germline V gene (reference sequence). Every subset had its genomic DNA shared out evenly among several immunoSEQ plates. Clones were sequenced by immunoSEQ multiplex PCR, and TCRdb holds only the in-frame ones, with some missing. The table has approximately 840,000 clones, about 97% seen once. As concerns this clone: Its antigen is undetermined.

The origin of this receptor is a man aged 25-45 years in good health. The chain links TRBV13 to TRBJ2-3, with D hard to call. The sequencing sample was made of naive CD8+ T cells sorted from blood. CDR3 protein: CASSYTENTDTQYF. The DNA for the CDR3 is TGTGCCAGCAGCTACACAGAGAACACAGATACGCAGTATTTT.